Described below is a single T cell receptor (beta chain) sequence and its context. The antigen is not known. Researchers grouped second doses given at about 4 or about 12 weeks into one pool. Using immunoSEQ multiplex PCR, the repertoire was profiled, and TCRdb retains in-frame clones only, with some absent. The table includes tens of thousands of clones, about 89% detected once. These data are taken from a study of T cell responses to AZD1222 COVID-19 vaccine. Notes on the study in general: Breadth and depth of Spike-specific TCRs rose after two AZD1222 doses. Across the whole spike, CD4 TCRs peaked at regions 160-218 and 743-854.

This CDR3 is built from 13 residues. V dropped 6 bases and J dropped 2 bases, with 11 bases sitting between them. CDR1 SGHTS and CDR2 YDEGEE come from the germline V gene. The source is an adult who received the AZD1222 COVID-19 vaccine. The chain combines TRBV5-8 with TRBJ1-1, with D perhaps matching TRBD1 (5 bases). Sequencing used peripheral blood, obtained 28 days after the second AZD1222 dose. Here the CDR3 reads CASNIRGNTEAFF. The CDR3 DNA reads TGTGCCAGCAATATTAGGGGTAACACTGAAGCTTTCTTT.